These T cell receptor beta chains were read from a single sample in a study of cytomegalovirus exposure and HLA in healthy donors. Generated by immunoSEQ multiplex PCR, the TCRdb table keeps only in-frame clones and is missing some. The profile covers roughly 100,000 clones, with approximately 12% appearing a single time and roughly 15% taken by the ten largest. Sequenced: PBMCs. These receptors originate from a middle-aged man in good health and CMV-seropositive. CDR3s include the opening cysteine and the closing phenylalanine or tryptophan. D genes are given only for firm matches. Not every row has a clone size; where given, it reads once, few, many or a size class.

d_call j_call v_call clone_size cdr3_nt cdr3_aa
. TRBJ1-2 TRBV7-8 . TGTGCCAGCAGCTTATCCGGGGGAGGCTACACCTTC CASSLSGGGYTF
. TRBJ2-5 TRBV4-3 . TGCGCCAGCAGCCAAGATTACGGGAGTGGTACCCAGTACTTC CASSQDYGSGTQYF
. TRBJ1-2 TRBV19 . TGTGCCAGTAGTATTGGGAGTACGCGGGGCTACACCTTC CASSIGSTRGYTF
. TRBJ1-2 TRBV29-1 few TGCAGCGTTGTTGTATTCCTTGGCTACACCTTC CSVVVFLGYTF
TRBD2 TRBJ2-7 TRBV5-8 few TGTGCCAGCAGCTTGTCCGGGGGGGGTGCGGACGAGCAGTACTTC CASSLSGGGADEQYF
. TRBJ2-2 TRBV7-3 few TGTGCCAGCAGCTCGGGCCCCAGCGGTCCTGGACCCGGGGAGCTGTTTTTT CASSSGPSGPGPGELFF
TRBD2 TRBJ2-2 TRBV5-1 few TGCGCCAGCAGAACTAGCGGGAGAATGGACGGGGAGCTGTTTTTT CASRTSGRMDGELFF
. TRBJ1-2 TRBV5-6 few TGTGCCAGCAGCCCCCAGGGGCTTGGTGGCTACACCTTC CASSPQGLGGYTF
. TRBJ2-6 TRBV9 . TGTGCCAGCAGCCCCCAGGGATACGGGGCCAACGTCCTGACTTTC CASSPQGYGANVLTF
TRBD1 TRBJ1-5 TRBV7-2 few TGTGCCAGCAGCTCGACAGGGATCGGAAATCAGCCCCAGCATTTT CASSSTGIGNQPQHF
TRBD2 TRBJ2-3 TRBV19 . TGTGCCAGTGGACTAGACCGCACAGATACGCAGTATTTT CASGLDRTDTQYF
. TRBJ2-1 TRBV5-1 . TGCGCCAGCAGCCAGGGAAGCACCTACAATGAGCAGTTCTTC CASSQGSTYNEQFF
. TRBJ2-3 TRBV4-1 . TGCGCCAGCAGCCAAGATCCAGGCCGTGGGGATACGCAGTATTTT CASSQDPGRGDTQYF
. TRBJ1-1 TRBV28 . TGTGCCAGCAGTTTAGGACAGCTCAACACTGAAGCTTTCTTT CASSLGQLNTEAFF
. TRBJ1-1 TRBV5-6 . TGTGCCAGCAGCCTTTTCACAGGGAATCTCATGAACACTGAAGCTTTCTTT CASSLFTGNLMNTEAFF
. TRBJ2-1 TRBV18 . TGTGCCAGCTCATCCTCCGGACTCGGGCGCTCCTACAATGAGCAGTTCTTC CASSSSGLGRSYNEQFF
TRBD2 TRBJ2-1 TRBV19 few TGTGCCAGTAGTATAGACGATAGCGGGAGTAATGAGCAGTTCTTC CASSIDDSGSNEQFF
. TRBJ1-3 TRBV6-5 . TGTGCCAGCAGTTACTCGCCAGGGTCAGGAAACACCATATATTTT CASSYSPGSGNTIYF
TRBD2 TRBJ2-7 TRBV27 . TGTGCCTGTTTTATGGATAGCGGGAGGAAAAGAGGCGAGCAGTACTTC CACFMDSGRKRGEQYF
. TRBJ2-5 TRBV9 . TGTGCCAGCAGCGTAGTGGGGAGCGGCTCAGAGACCCAGTACTTC CASSVVGSGSETQYF
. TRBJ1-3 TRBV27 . TGTGCCAGCAGTTTATCAGCAGGGACTGGAAACACCATATATTTT CASSLSAGTGNTIYF
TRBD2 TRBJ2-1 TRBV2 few TGTGCCAGCACGGTAGCGGGATACAATGAGCAGTTCTTC CASTVAGYNEQFF
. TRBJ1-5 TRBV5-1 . TGCGCCAGCAGCTTCGGTGTTGGCAATCAGCCCCAGCATTTT CASSFGVGNQPQHF
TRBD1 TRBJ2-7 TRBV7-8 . TGTGCCAGCAGACCCCCCGGACAGGGGGGCGAGCAGTACTTC CASRPPGQGGEQYF
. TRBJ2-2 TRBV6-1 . TGTGCCAGCAGTGTTCCGAGCGGAACGAACACCGGGGAGCTGTTTTTT CASSVPSGTNTGELFF
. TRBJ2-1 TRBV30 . TGTGCCTGGGGTAGAGAAAACTACAATGAGCAGTTCTTC CAWGRENYNEQFF
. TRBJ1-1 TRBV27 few TGTGCCAGCAGTTCTAGGGAGGGACACTTGAACACTGAAGCTTTCTTT CASSSREGHLNTEAFF
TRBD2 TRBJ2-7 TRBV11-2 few TGTGCCAGCAGCTCGACTAGGCGGGGGTTCTACGAGCAGTACTTC CASSSTRRGFYEQYF
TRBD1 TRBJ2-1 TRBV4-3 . TGCGCCAGCAGCCTATCATCCGGGACAGGGCACGAGCAGTTCTTC CASSLSSGTGHEQFF
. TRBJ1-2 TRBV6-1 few TGTGCCAGCAGTGTTACAGGTTACCATTCTAACTATGGCTACACCTTC CASSVTGYHSNYGYTF
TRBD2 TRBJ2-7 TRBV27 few TGTGCCAGCAGTGACGGACTAGCCTCCTACGAGCAGTACTTC CASSDGLASYEQYF
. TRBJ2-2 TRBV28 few TGTGCCAGCAGTTTACTGAACACCGGGGAGCTGTTTTTT CASSLLNTGELFF
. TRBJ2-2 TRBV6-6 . TGTGCCAGCAGTTACTCGGAGGGGGCGGGCACCGGGGAGCTGTTTTTT CASSYSEGAGTGELFF
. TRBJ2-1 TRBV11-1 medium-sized TGTGCCAGCAGCTTTCTACAGTCCTACAATGAGCAGTTCTTC CASSFLQSYNEQFF
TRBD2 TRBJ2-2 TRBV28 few TGTGCCAGCAGACGGGGGAAGGCCCGGGAGGCGGTGTTTTTT CASRRGKAREAVFF
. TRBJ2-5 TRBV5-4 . TGTGCCAGCAGCTTGGCACCCGTGGAGGAGACCCAGTACTTC CASSLAPVEETQYF
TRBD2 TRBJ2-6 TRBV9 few TGTGCCAGCAGCGCGGGGACTAGCGGCTCTGGGGCCAACGTCCTGACTTTC CASSAGTSGSGANVLTF
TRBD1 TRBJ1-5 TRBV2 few TGTGCCAGCAGTGGCGACAGGGTCAGATATCAGCCCCAGCATTTT CASSGDRVRYQPQHF
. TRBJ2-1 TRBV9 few TGTGCCAGCAGCGTAGAGGGACTGGGATTCTACAATGAGCAGTTCTTC CASSVEGLGFYNEQFF
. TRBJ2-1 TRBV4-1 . TGCGCCAGCAGCCAACTCTACCTTCCTAGAAGCCTAGGTCTCTTC CASSQLYLPRSLGLF
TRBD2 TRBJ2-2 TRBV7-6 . TGTGCCAGCAGCTACTCTAGCGGGAGGGCCGGCACCGGGGAGCTGTTTTTT CASSYSSGRAGTGELFF
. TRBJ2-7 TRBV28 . TGTGCCAGCAGTCCCCGTTTGGGCGAGCAGTACTTC CASSPRLGEQYF
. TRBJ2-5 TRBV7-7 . TGTGCTAGCAGCTTAGCCGGGGGGCAGGGGGAGACCCAGTACTTC CASSLAGGQGETQYF
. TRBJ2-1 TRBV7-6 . TGTGCCAGCAGCTTAGCGGGAGGCACCTACAATGAGCAGTTCTTC CASSLAGGTYNEQFF
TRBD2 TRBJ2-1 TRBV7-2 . TGTGCCAGCAGCCACTATTTCCCGGGAGGGGTTGAGCAGTTCTTC CASSHYFPGGVEQFF